These 30 T cell receptor beta chains were all obtained from the same sample, sequenced in a study of vaccination effects on CD4 cells after COVID-19. Sequencing in the ViraFEST assay came after antigen-specific CD4+ T cells had been expanded with viral peptide pools, which were used to stimulate PBMC. Upon completion of about ten days in culture, CD4+ T cells were isolated. The vaccine recipients had no prior SARS-CoV-2 infection, with negative nucleocapsid antibodies. Profiled with immunoSEQ multiplex PCR; TCRdb holds only in-frame clones, not every one. Among 27,000 or so clones listed, around 75% were seen once. For these TCRs, the target antigens are not known. This specimen consisted of CD4+ T cells from PBMCs cultured with HCoV-NL63 spike peptides, obtained before COVID-19 vaccination. All receptors derive from a human donor who received a COVID-19 vaccine.

The chain joins TRBV12-3 or TRBV12-4 to TRBJ2-5; D possibly matches TRBD1 or TRBD2 (6 bases each). Trimming removed 5 bases at V and 7 bases at J, with 14 bases between. There are 13 residues in the CDR3. DNA for the CDR3: TGTGCCAGCAGTATTTCAGGGGAGGTGACCCAGTACTTC. It translates to CASSISGEVTQYF.

The rearrangement joins TRBV14 to TRBJ1-1; D call uncertain. CDR1 is SGHDN and CDR2 is FVKESK in the germline V gene. The CDR3 has 12 amino acids. V was clipped by 4 bases and J by 4 bases, with 7 bases between them. The CDR3 DNA reads as TGTGCCAGCAGCCCCTTCTTCACTGAAGCTTTCTTT. Translation gives CASSPFFTEAFF. Drawing the rest from reference TRBV14 and TRBJ1-1, the complete variable domain is EAGVTQFPSHSVIEKGQTVTLRCDPISGHDNLYWYRRVMGKEIKFLLHFVKESKQDESGMPNNRFLAERTGGTYSTLKVQPAELEDSGVYFCASSPFFTEAFFGQGTRLTVV.

The gene calls are TRBV11-2 and TRBJ2-7; D may match TRBD1 or TRBD2 (5 bases each). Germline loops: CDR1 SGHAT, CDR2 FQNNGV. V dropped 1 base and J dropped 1 base, with 14 bases sitting between them. The CDR3 runs 16 residues. The CDR3 sequence: CASSLGGPQGSYEQYF. CDR3 sequence (DNA): TGTGCCAGCAGCTTAGGGGGACCTCAAGGGTCCTACGAGCAGTACTTC.

The V gene is TRBV19, the J gene TRBJ1-1, with D possibly matching TRBD1 (6 bases). Between the trimmed V and J ends, which lost 5 bases and 2 bases, there was a span of 12 bases. The CDR3 spans 14 residues. Germline V gene sequence: CDR1 LNHDA, CDR2 SQIVND (reference sequence). CDR3 sequence (DNA): TGTGCCAGTAGTGGGGCAGGGGCTAACACTGAAGCTTTCTTT. As protein: CASSGAGANTEAFF. The full variable domain, rest sourced from reference TRBV19 and TRBJ1-1, is DGGITQSPKYLFRKEGQNVTLSCEQNLNHDAMYWYRQDPGQGLRLIYYSQIVNDFQKGDIAEGYSVSREKKESFPLTVTSAQKNPTAFYLCASSGAGANTEAFFGQGTRLTVV.

This chain uses TRBV5-4 with TRBJ2-1; 8 nucleotides match TRBD2. The V segment lost 7 bases and the J segment 0 bases; nucleotides outside the gene matches: 12. The CDR3 has 17 residues. CDR1 is SGHNT and CDR2 is YYREEE in the germline V gene (reference sequence). CDR3 region: CASSPAGGGGSYNEQFF. The CDR3 DNA follows: TGTGCCAGCTCACCGGCGGGGGGCGGGGGCTCCTACAATGAGCAGTTCTTC. Full variable domain (rest looked up from reference TRBV5-4 and TRBJ2-1): ETGVTQSPTHLIKTRGQQVTLRCSSQSGHNTVSWYQQALGQGPQFIFQYYREEENGRGNFPPRFSGLQFPNYSSELNVNALELDDSALYLCASSPAGGGGSYNEQFFGPGTRLTVL.

The rearrangement links TRBV11-2 to TRBJ1-6; the D is unclear. The V gene's germline CDR1 is SGHAT and CDR2 FQNNGV. The V and J ends lost 4 bases and 6 bases respectively, with 7 bases between them. CDR3 length equals 13 residues. In DNA form, the CDR3 reads TGTGCCAGCAGCTCATACCTTAATTCACCCCTCCACTTT. Translated: CASSSYLNSPLHF. Complete variable domain (other parts from reference TRBV11-2 and TRBJ1-6): EAGVAQSPRYKIIEKRQSVAFWCNPISGHATLYWYQQILGQGPKLLIQFQNNGVVDDSQLPKDRFSAERLKGVDSTLKIQPAKLEDSAVYLCASSSYLNSPLHFGNGTRLTVT.

The V gene is TRBV28, the J gene TRBJ1-5; no reliable D call. Looked up from germline, CDR1 is MDHEN and CDR2 is SYDVKM. V dropped 6 bases and J dropped 4 bases, with 10 bases sitting between them. This CDR3 region has 13 residues. CDR3 bases: TGTGCCAGCAGGTCCGAAATTAATCAGCCCCAGCATTTT. It yields the protein CASRSEINQPQHF.

This clone occurred once. The chain links TRBV29-1 to TRBJ1-1; no reliable D call. Germline CDR1 reads SQVTM; CDR2 reads ANQGSEA. This CDR3 has 11 amino acids. V gave up 4 bases and J gave up 5 bases, with 8 bases separating them. Here the CDR3 reads CSVVGWTEAFF. CDR3 bases: TGCAGCGTTGTAGGGTGGACTGAAGCTTTCTTT.

J is TRBJ2-3 and V is TRBV5-5, with D possibly TRBD2 on 6 matching bases. V dropped 0 bases and J dropped 0 bases, with 14 bases sitting between them. Germline V CDR1 and CDR2: SGHKS, YYEKEE (reference sequence). The CDR3 sequence is 17 residues long. For the CDR3, the DNA is TGTGCCAGCAGCTTGGGTAGGGGACTTGCTAGCACAGATACGCAGTATTTT. Translating gives CASSLGRGLASTDTQYF.

This sequence joins TRBV11-2 and TRBJ2-2; perhaps TRBD1 as D (5 bases). Deletions cut 7 bases from V and 0 bases from J, with 24 bases between. This CDR3 is 19 amino acids long. Germline V lookup: CDR1 SGHAT, CDR2 FQNNGV. As DNA, the CDR3 is TGTGCCAGCAACCCTGGAACAACGGTCATAGGGGCGAACACCGGGGAGCTGTTTTTT. Amino acid sequence: CASNPGTTVIGANTGELFF.

This chain uses TRBV4-2 with TRBJ2-3, with TRBD1 matching over 9 bases. After removal of 1 base from V and 4 bases from J, the junction contained 15 bases not matched to a gene. Germline V gives CDR1 LGHNA, CDR2 YNFKEQ. The CDR3 sequence is 19 residues long. CDR3: CASSQAPIRDREFPDTQYF. The CDR3 coding sequence is TGTGCCAGCAGCCAAGCCCCCATCCGGGACAGGGAATTCCCAGATACGCAGTATTTT.

V usage is TRBV18 and J usage is TRBJ2-5, with a tentative D call TRBD2 (5 bases). Trimming took off 1 base at V and 4 bases at J, with 13 bases between the two ends. This CDR3 is built from 15 residues. Germline CDR1 KGHSH, CDR2 LQKENI. The DNA for the CDR3 is TGTGCCAGCTCACCACAGGCGGGCCCGGGAGAGACCCAGTACTTC. It translates to CASSPQAGPGETQYF.

This clone was seen just once. The chain employs TRBV7-2 and TRBJ1-2, with 7 positions matching TRBD1. Looked up from germline, CDR1 is SGHTA and CDR2 is FQGNSA. The ends lost 5 bases at V and 6 bases at J; junction bases unmatched: 9. The CDR3 extends over 14 amino acids. CDR3 nucleotide sequence: TGTGCCAGCAGCGTCTCAACAGGGGCGGATGGCTACACCTTC. It is translated as CASSVSTGADGYTF.

This clone was recorded once. The chain is built from TRBV9 and TRBJ2-6; 8 nucleotides line up with TRBD2. V gave up 1 base and J gave up 0 bases; unmatched junction bases: 3. From germline, CDR1 is SGDLS and CDR2 YYNGEE. The length of the CDR3 is 17 residues. CDR3 bases: TGTGCCAGCAGCGTAAGGGCGGGGGGCTCTGGGGCCAACGTCCTGACTTTC. It is translated as CASSVRAGGSGANVLTF.

V is TRBV12-3 or TRBV12-4 and J is TRBJ1-1; possibly TRBD1 for D (5 bases). The CDR3 is 13 residues long. The V end was cut by 5 bases, the J end by 11 bases, with 18 bases between. In DNA form, the CDR3 reads TGTGCCAGCAGTCGGGACCTCGGGAGGTGGGCTTTCTTT. Its translation: CASSRDLGRWAFF.

This clone occurred once. This rearrangement joins TRBV3-1 (or the pseudogene TRBV3-2) to TRBJ2-7; D might be TRBD2 (6 bases). V lost 4 bases and J lost 0, with 13 bases in between. This CDR3 has 15 residues. In germline, CDR1 is LGHDT, CDR2 YNNKEL (reference sequence). The CDR3: CASSPGLRSSYEQYF. The CDR3 DNA reads as TGTGCCAGCAGCCCGGGACTGAGGAGCTCCTACGAGCAGTACTTC.

V is TRBV6-4 and J is TRBJ2-3; no firm D call. The CDR3 has 14 residues. V dropped 3 bases and J dropped 1 base, with 8 bases sitting between them. Germline V gene data show CDR1 as MRHNA and CDR2 as SNTAGT. The CDR3: CASSDPGRTDTQYF. The CDR3, as DNA: TGTGCCAGCAGTGATCCGGGCCGCACAGATACGCAGTATTTT.

This clone was seen just once. The rearrangement uses TRBV15 and TRBJ1-5, with D uncertain. There are 13 residues in the CDR3. CDR1 is LNHNV and CDR2 is YYDKDF in the germline V gene (reference sequence). Trimming shortened V by 0 bases and J by 5 bases, and 5 bases separated the two germline ends. The CDR3 sequence: CATSRDLDQPQHF. The CDR3 region has the DNA TGTGCCACCAGCAGAGATCTCGATCAGCCCCAGCATTTT. The full variable domain, completed using reference TRBV15 and TRBJ1-5, is DAMVIQNPRYQVTQFGKPVTLSCSQTLNHNVMYWYQQKSSQAPKLLFHYYDKDFNNEADTPDNFQSRRPNTSFCFLDIRSPGLGDTAMYLCATSRDLDQPQHFGDGTRLSIL.

This clone showed up just a few times. This rearrangement joins TRBV4-1 to TRBJ2-7; D unresolved. V lost 4 bases and J lost 0, with 10 bases in between. Germline-derived CDR1 and CDR2 are MGHRA and YSYEKL. The CDR3 sequence is 14 residues long. The CDR3 sequence: CASSREQSSYEQYF. As DNA, the CDR3 is TGCGCCAGCAGCCGAGAACAGAGCTCCTACGAGCAGTACTTC.

This clone was seen just once. The chain uses TRBV28 and TRBJ2-7; 12 bases are a match to TRBD1. J lost 7 bases, V lost 3 bases, and 4 bases had no gene match. The CDR3 has 14 amino acids. The germline gives CDR1 MDHEN, CDR2 SYDVKM. The CDR3 sequence is CASSLGQGAFEQYF. CDR3 nucleotides: TGTGCCAGCAGTTTGGGACAGGGGGCGTTTGAGCAGTACTTC.

V is TRBV5-4 and J is TRBJ2-6; no definite D call. Germline V gene data show CDR1 as SGHNT and CDR2 as YYREEE (reference sequence). This CDR3 contains 16 residues. V was clipped by 1 base and J by 2 bases, with 10 bases between them. The DNA for the CDR3 is TGTGCCAGCAGCTTGACGCTAACCGCTGGGGCCAACGTCCTGACTTTC. Amino acids: CASSLTLTAGANVLTF. The entire variable domain, with the rest obtained from reference TRBV5-4 and TRBJ2-6, is as follows: ETGVTQSPTHLIKTRGQQVTLRCSSQSGHNTVSWYQQALGQGPQFIFQYYREEENGRGNFPPRFSGLQFPNYSSELNVNALELDDSALYLCASSLTLTAGANVLTFGAGSRLTVL.

The CDR3 DNA reads TGTGCCAGCAGCTTGGGACAGGGGCTCTACGAGCAGTACTTC. It translates to CASSLGQGLYEQYF. The chain uses TRBV5-8 and TRBJ2-7, with 8 bases that match TRBD1. The germline V gene encodes CDR1 SGHTS and CDR2 YDEGEE. V shed 0 bases, J shed 3 bases, and the junction held 2 bases outside the gene matches. The CDR3 is 14 residues long.

The chain recombines TRBV28 with TRBJ2-4, with D possibly TRBD1 on 7 matching bases. In germline, CDR1 is MDHEN, CDR2 SYDVKM. The V end was cut by 2 bases, the J end by 6 bases, with 14 bases between. The CDR3 is 15 residues long. In DNA form, the CDR3 reads TGTGCCAGCAGTTTAGGAGGGACAGCTAGAAACATTCAGTACTTC. Protein: CASSLGGTARNIQYF.

The chain is built from TRBV7-2 and TRBJ2-1, with D perhaps matching TRBD1 (7 bases). The CDR3 runs to 13 residues. Trimming shortened V by 3 bases and J by 9 bases, and 12 bases separated the two germline ends. Per the germline V gene, CDR1 is SGHTA and CDR2 is FQGNSA. CDR3 in amino acids: CASSFQGGGEQFF. The CDR3 DNA is TGTGCCAGCAGCTTCCAGGGGGGCGGTGAGCAGTTCTTC. Full variable domain (outside the CDR3, taken from reference TRBV7-2 and TRBJ2-1): GAGVSQSPSNKVTEKGKDVELRCDPISGHTALYWYRQSLGQGLEFLIYFQGNSAPDKSGLPSDRFSAERTGGSVSTLTIQRTQQEDSAVYLCASSFQGGGEQFFGPGTRLTVL.

The chain has TRBV12-3 or TRBV12-4 and TRBJ1-2; D uncertain. V lost 7 bases, J lost 6 bases, and 12 bases lay in between. This CDR3 has 12 amino acids. The CDR3 sequence: CASTPAAHGYTF. For the CDR3, the DNA is TGTGCCAGCACCCCCGCGGCGCATGGCTACACCTTC.

The chain employs TRBV20-1 and TRBJ2-1; 9 nucleotides align to TRBD2. The CDR3 is 14 amino acids. With 3 bases clipped from V and 4 bases from J, the junction kept 4 bases outside the gene matches. Germline V gives CDR1 DFQATT, CDR2 SNEGSKA (reference sequence). The CDR3 DNA reads as TGCAGTGCTAGTAAGACTAGCGGTTACAATGAGCAGTTCTTC. Its protein product is CSASKTSGYNEQFF.

This chain uses TRBV7-9 with TRBJ2-7, with D tentatively TRBD1 or TRBD2 (5 bases each). This CDR3 region has 16 residues. Per the germline V gene, CDR1 is SEHNR and CDR2 is FQNEAQ (reference sequence). Trimming removed 5 bases at V and 1 base at J, with 18 bases between. CDR3 loop: CASSPSGGIVSYEQYF. The CDR3 DNA sequence: TGTGCCAGCAGCCCTTCTGGGGGAATAGTATCCTACGAGCAGTACTTC.

CDR3 amino acids: CASSELAGGHNEQFF. For the CDR3, the DNA is TGTGCCAGCAGTGAACTAGCGGGAGGGCACAATGAGCAGTTCTTC. This sequence joins TRBV6-1 and TRBJ2-1, with 12 nucleotides matching TRBD2. The trim removed 2 bases at V and 5 bases at J, leaving 1 base unmatched. The CDR3 is made up of 15 amino acids. Germline V gene lookup returns CDR1 MNHNS and CDR2 SASEGT.

V and J are TRBV5-1 and TRBJ1-4; TRBD1 is a possible D gene (6 bases). The CDR3 is 16 amino acids. The germline gives CDR1 SGHRS, CDR2 YFSETQ. The V and J ends lost 0 bases and 2 bases respectively, with 11 bases between them. The CDR3 nucleotides read TGCGCCAGCAGCTTGGGCCAGGGGAGTACTAATGAAAAACTGTTTTTT. Its translation: CASSLGQGSTNEKLFF.

The chain links TRBV7-2 to TRBJ2-1, with 12 nucleotides matching TRBD2. V lost 6 bases to trimming and J lost 6 bases; unmatched junction nucleotides: 12. Germline CDR1 is SGHTA and CDR2 is FQGNSA. CDR3 length: 17 residues. The CDR3 sequence is CASSLRMTSGRGNEQFF. DNA for the CDR3: TGTGCCAGCAGTTTAAGAATGACTAGCGGGAGAGGCAATGAGCAGTTCTTC.